Listed here are 17 T cell receptor beta chains from one sample, sequenced in a study of technical replicates of blood from four donors. Sequenced by immunoSEQ multiplex PCR; TCRdb stores in-frame clones only, minus some. Here the sample spans some 78,000 clones, 90% to 95% being singletons. The sequencing sample was made of T cells isolated from PBMCs. Source of these receptors: a human donor in good health.

V is TRBV7-2 and J is TRBJ1-3, with D tentatively TRBD1 (5 bases). The germline CDR1 and CDR2 sequences are SGHTA and FQGNSA. The CDR3 contains 15 residues. V lost 10 bases to trimming and J lost 1 base, with 17 bases between them. The CDR3 is CAIETPGTSGNTIYF. The CDR3 DNA follows: TGTGCCATTGAAACCCCAGGGACTTCTGGAAACACCATATATTTT.

The chain's CDR3 is CSVIPTDRDSYTGELFF. CDR3 sequence (DNA): TGCAGCGTTATTCCTACGGACCGGGACAGTTACACCGGGGAGCTGTTTTTT. This rearrangement joins TRBV29-1 to TRBJ2-2; 7 bases fit TRBD1. The V gene end was trimmed by 5 bases and the J gene end by 3 bases; junction bases not matched to a gene: 15. The CDR3 consists of 17 residues. Germline V CDR1 and CDR2: SQVTM, ANQGSEA.

This rearrangement joins TRBV28 to TRBJ2-7; TRBD2 matches at 10 bases. The CDR3 is 15 amino acids. V shed 5 bases, J shed 3 bases, and the junction held 7 bases outside the gene matches. The germline V gene encodes CDR1 MDHEN and CDR2 SYDVKM. This CDR3 is CASSAIAGGLYEQYF. CDR3 DNA: TGTGCCAGCAGTGCAATAGCGGGAGGTCTCTACGAGCAGTACTTC. Full variable domain (missing parts from reference TRBV28 and TRBJ2-7): DVKVTQSSRYLVKRTGEKVFLECVQDMDHENMFWYRQDPGLGLRLIYFSYDVKMKEKGDIPEGYSVSREKKERFSLILESASTNQTSMYLCASSAIAGGLYEQYFGPGTRLTVT.

The V call is TRBV7-2, the J call TRBJ2-1; 9 nucleotides match TRBD2. CDR3 size: 18 residues. Germline assignment: CDR1 SGHTA and CDR2 FQGNSA. V was clipped by 1 base and J by 1 base; unmatched bases: 8. CDR3 coding DNA: TGTGCCAGCAGCTTAGGTTTAGCGGGAGCCCTTTCCTACAATGAGCAGTTCTTC. The encoded protein is CASSLGLAGALSYNEQFF.

This chain links TRBV7-2 with TRBJ2-2; 11 bases match TRBD2. Germline loops: CDR1 SGHTA, CDR2 FQGNSA. The CDR3 covers 15 residues. V lost 5 bases, J lost 5 bases, and 4 bases stayed unmatched. Here the CDR3 DNA reads TGTGCCAGCAGCGAAGCTAGCGGGAGGACCGGGGAGCTGTTTTTT. Translating gives CASSEASGRTGELFF.

The CDR3 region is CASSQGTGLAGYNEQFF. The CDR3 DNA reads as TGCGCCAGCAGCCAAGGCACAGGACTAGCGGGTTACAATGAGCAGTTCTTC. The chain couples TRBV4-3 to TRBJ2-1; TRBD2 agrees at 11 bases. This CDR3 contains 17 residues. The V gene end was trimmed by 1 base and the J gene end by 4 bases; junction bases not matched to a gene: 6. CDR1 is LGHNA and CDR2 is YSLEER in the germline V gene.

This chain links TRBV6-5 with TRBJ1-1; TRBD1 aligns across 11 bases. CDR1 is MNHEY, CDR2 SVGAGI, per germline. V was clipped by 3 bases and J by 6 bases; unmatched bases: 6. The CDR3 length is 15 residues. This CDR3 reads CASSYSLGQGAEAFF. The CDR3 bases are TGTGCCAGCAGTTATTCCCTGGGACAGGGGGCTGAAGCTTTCTTT.

The chain employs TRBV4-3 and TRBJ1-5, with 7 bases lining up with TRBD1. Per the germline V gene, CDR1 is LGHNA and CDR2 is YSLEER. Trimming at V came to 1 base and at J to 3 bases, leaving 6 bases not matched to a gene. This CDR3 has 16 amino acids. The CDR3 DNA reads as TGCGCCAGCAGCCAAGGCCCCGGGACAGACAATCAGCCCCAGCATTTT. Protein product: CASSQGPGTDNQPQHF.

The chain carries TRBV11-3 and TRBJ2-2, with a tentative D call TRBD2 (6 bases). This CDR3 has 16 amino acids. Deletions cut 3 bases from V and 3 bases from J, with 14 bases between. Germline V gives CDR1 SGHNT, CDR2 YENEEA. For the CDR3, the DNA is TGTGCCAGCAGCTTGGGGCTCTGGGGGGACACCGGGGAGCTGTTTTTT. This encodes CASSLGLWGDTGELFF. The variable domain in full, completed from reference TRBV11-3 and TRBJ2-2, reads EAGVVQSPRYKIIEKKQPVAFWCNPISGHNTLYWYLQNLGQGPELLIRYENEEAVDDSQLPKDRFSAERLKGVDSTLKIQPAELGDSAVYLCASSLGLWGDTGELFFGEGSRLTVL.

Written as DNA, the CDR3 is TGTGCCAGCAGCTTCACAGGGAACACCGGGGAGCTGTTTTTT. This gives the protein CASSFTGNTGELFF. The chain joins TRBV9 to TRBJ2-2, with D possibly matching TRBD1 (5 bases). Germline V gene data show CDR1 as SGDLS and CDR2 as YYNGEE. The CDR3 has 14 amino acids. The V gene lost 4 bases and the J gene lost 1 base, with 8 bases spanning the gap.

The rearrangement joins TRBV10-3 to TRBJ1-5; 7 nucleotides agree with TRBD1. The CDR3 contains 18 residues. Germline CDR1 is ENHRY and CDR2 is SYGVKD. Unmatched junction bases numbered 9, after V lost 0 bases and J lost 1 base. The CDR3 sequence: CAISESPFDRVSNQPQHF. In DNA, the CDR3 is TGTGCCATCAGTGAGTCGCCTTTTGACAGGGTAAGCAATCAGCCCCAGCATTTT.

The chain employs TRBV4-3 and TRBJ1-2; D is undetermined. Germline values: CDR1 LGHNA, CDR2 YSLEER. Trimming stripped 1 base from V and 7 bases from J, with 16 bases between. CDR3 size: 15 residues. The CDR3 here is CASSQGVFKYSGYTF. Written as DNA, the CDR3 is TGCGCCAGCAGCCAAGGAGTTTTTAAATACAGTGGCTACACCTTC.

V usage is TRBV5-4 and J usage is TRBJ1-1; D is undetermined. The V end was cut by 5 bases, the J end by 3 bases, with 5 bases between. The germline CDR1 and CDR2 sequences are SGHNT and YYREEE (reference sequence). The length of the CDR3 is 11 residues. CDR3 region: CASREDTEAFF. CDR3 nucleotide sequence: TGTGCCAGCAGGGAGGACACTGAAGCTTTCTTT.

V gene TRBV11-2 combines with J gene TRBJ2-1; D is ambiguous. Germline-derived CDR1 and CDR2 are SGHAT and FQNNGV. The CDR3 has 14 amino acids. V was pared by 1 base and J by 0 bases, with 4 bases between. In nucleotides, the CDR3 is TGTGCCAGCAGCTTAGGGAGCTCCTACAATGAGCAGTTCTTC. It specifies CASSLGSSYNEQFF.

The chain joins TRBV19 to TRBJ1-1, with unresolved D. CDR3 length equals 13 residues. Germline values: CDR1 LNHDA, CDR2 SQIVND (reference sequence). Trimming took off 7 bases at V and 5 bases at J, with 14 bases between the two ends. CDR3 bases: TGTGCCAGTAAATGGCAAGGAGATACTGAAGCTTTCTTT. It yields the protein CASKWQGDTEAFF.

This chain uses TRBV14 with TRBJ1-1, with D perhaps matching TRBD1 (6 bases). Per the germline V gene, CDR1 is SGHDN and CDR2 is FVKESK. V shed 3 bases and J shed 3 bases, with 26 bases lying between them. This CDR3 is built from 19 residues. The CDR3 nucleotides are TGTGCCAGCAGCCAGAGACGGATGCAGGGGAGGGGATCGGACACTGAAGCTTTCTTT. Protein: CASSQRRMQGRGSDTEAFF. Combining the CDR3 with reference TRBV14 and TRBJ1-1 gives the whole variable domain EAGVTQFPSHSVIEKGQTVTLRCDPISGHDNLYWYRRVMGKEIKFLLHFVKESKQDESGMPNNRFLAERTGGTYSTLKVQPAELEDSGVYFCASSQRRMQGRGSDTEAFFGQGTRLTVV.

This chain connects TRBV27 to TRBJ2-1; D call uncertain. Trimming left V 6 bases short and J 0 bases short, with 12 bases between. The CDR3 totals 15 residues. CDR1 is MNHEY and CDR2 is SMNVEV in the germline V gene (reference sequence). The CDR3 DNA follows: TGTGCCAGCAGCATCGGGTGGAGCTCCTACAATGAGCAGTTCTTC. It encodes CASSIGWSSYNEQFF.